Listed below are T cell receptor beta chains from one sample, sequenced in a study of post-analysis software for immune sequencing data. Each CDR3 protein gets one entry after TCRdb re-called the PCR reads with MiXCR. The data hold around 400,000 distinct CDR3 sequences, with about a third observed a single time. Sequenced: blood. The source of these receptors is a girl aged 10 to 17 with multiple sclerosis. Both conserved end residues are part of each CDR3. D genes are given only for firm matches. The listing skips clone size in some rows; elsewhere it reads once, few, many or a size class.

j_call | v_call | clone_size | d_call | cdr3_nt | cdr3_aa
TRBJ1-2 | TRBV25-1 | few | TRBD1 | TGTGCCAGCACTAGGACCCCGACAGGGTCTAATGGCTACACCTTC | CASTRTPTGSNGYTF
TRBJ2-7 | TRBV6-1 | . | . | TGTGCCAGCAGTGATGGGGTTTCCTACGAGCAGTACTTC | CASSDGVSYEQYF
TRBJ2-3 | TRBV5-1 | few | TRBD2 | TGCGCCAGCAGCTTGTCTCTAGCGGGAGATGCGACAGATACGCAGTATTTT | CASSLSLAGDATDTQYF
TRBJ2-7 | TRBV2 | many | TRBD1 | TGTGCCAGCAGCCGGGACAGGGCCTACGAGCAGTACTTC | CASSRDRAYEQYF
TRBJ2-7 | TRBV6-6 | . | TRBD1 | TGTGCCAGCTTAGGACAGGGGATCTACGAGCAGTACTTC | CASLGQGIYEQYF
TRBJ1-5 | TRBV6-1 | few | . | TGTGCCAGCAGTCTATGCATCAAACTTTGGGGCAATCAGCCCCAGCATTTT | CASSLCIKLWGNQPQHF
TRBJ2-1 | TRBV7-2 | . | . | TGTGCCAGCAGCTTCGGGCTTTACAATGAGCAGTTCTTC | CASSFGLYNEQFF
TRBJ2-4 | TRBV18 | . | . | TGTGCCAGCTCACCATACGGGCAGCTAGCCAAAAACATTCAGTACTTC | CASSPYGQLAKNIQYF
TRBJ2-7 | TRBV12-3/TRBV12-4 | . | . | TGTGCCAGCAGTCCTGACGTTCTTTACGAGCAGTACTTC | CASSPDVLYEQYF
TRBJ2-3 | TRBV12-3/TRBV12-4 | . | TRBD2 | TGTGCCAGCAGTCCGGCAACGGGGGGTCTAGGCGCAGATACGCAGTATTTT | CASSPATGGLGADTQYF
TRBJ2-1 | TRBV20-1 | . | TRBD2 | TGCAGTGCTTCACGCCTAGCGGGGGAAGTTGAGCAGTTCTTC | CSASRLAGEVEQFF
TRBJ2-3 | TRBV5-1 | . | TRBD2 | TGCGCCAGCAGCTTGACTAGCGGGGGTGGTGCGGATACGCAGTATTTT | CASSLTSGGGADTQYF
TRBJ2-1 | TRBV4-2 | . | . | TGTGCCAGCAGCCATCCCCCAAGCGGAGGCAATGAGCAGTTCTTC | CASSHPPSGGNEQFF
TRBJ2-1 | TRBV12-3/TRBV12-4 | . | . | TGTGCCAGCGTCGGAAGAGGGCACAATGAGCAGTTCTTC | CASVGRGHNEQFF
TRBJ2-1 | TRBV5-8 | few | TRBD2 | TGTGCCAGCAGCTTGGCGTGGGCTAGCGGGGATAAGTCGGGCGATGAGCAGTTCTTC | CASSLAWASGDKSGDEQFF
TRBJ2-1 | TRBV6-5 | few | TRBD2 | TGTGCCAGCAGTTACACGTTTACTAGCGGCCCCCCTGAGCAGTTCTTC | CASSYTFTSGPPEQFF
TRBJ2-7 | TRBV20-1 | few | . | TGCAGTGCTATTGCGGAGGGCAACGAGCAGTACTTC | CSAIAEGNEQYF
TRBJ2-7 | TRBV6-2/TRBV6-3 | few | . | TGTGCCAGCAGAGTACCTGGGGATACCTCCTACGAGCAGTACTTC | CASRVPGDTSYEQYF
TRBJ2-1 | TRBV7-2 | few | TRBD2 | TGTGCCAGCAGCATGCATAGCGGGGGCTCCTACAATGAGCAGTTCTTC | CASSMHSGGSYNEQFF
TRBJ1-4 | TRBV4-2 | . | . | TGTGCCAGCAGCCAAGCCCAAACGGGAAAACTGTTTTTT | CASSQAQTGKLFF
TRBJ2-7 | TRBV5-1 | once | TRBD2 | TGCGCCAGCAGCTTTTTTGCGGGGGGGCAGGGAGAGCAGTACTTC | CASSFFAGGQGEQYF
TRBJ2-3 | TRBV7-2 | few | . | TGTGCCAGCAGAAGAAACATCGACGACACGCAGTATTTT | CASRRNIDDTQYF
TRBJ2-7 | TRBV20-1 | few | . | TGCAGTGCTAGAGGAGGTAGGGCCCCCTACGAGCAGTACTTC | CSARGGRAPYEQYF
TRBJ2-3 | TRBV9 | medium-sized | . | TGTGCCAGCAGCGAAAGTTCCACAGATACGCAGTATTTT | CASSESSTDTQYF
TRBJ2-3 | TRBV20-1 | few | TRBD2 | TGCAGTGCTAGAGGCCTACCTAGACTAGCGGGGGGCAAGAAGAGGAGCACAGATACGCAGTATTTT | CSARGLPRLAGGKKRSTDTQYF
TRBJ2-3 | TRBV7-8 | few | . | TGTGCCAGCAGCCCTGAGGGCCGCTTAGCCGATACGCAGTATTTT | CASSPEGRLADTQYF
TRBJ1-5 | TRBV12-3/TRBV12-4 | . | TRBD1 | TGTGCCAGCAGTTTAAGCGGGACAGGGTTCCAGCCCCAGCATTTT | CASSLSGTGFQPQHF
TRBJ1-2 | TRBV13 | many | . | TGTGCCAGCAGCCTCCAACAAGGGGGCTACACCTTC | CASSLQQGGYTF
TRBJ2-5 | TRBV18 | . | TRBD1 | TGTGCCAGCTCACGGGACAGGGGGCTCGACGAGACCCAGTACTTC | CASSRDRGLDETQYF
TRBJ2-5 | TRBV7-8 | . | TRBD2 | TGTGCCAGCAGCTCCGCCCGAGTCCTAGCGGGGGCGATCAGAGAGACCCAGTACTTC | CASSSARVLAGAIRETQYF
TRBJ2-3 | TRBV20-1 | few | . | TGCAGTGCTAGAGATCAGGGGTTGGGCACAGATACGCAGTATTTT | CSARDQGLGTDTQYF
TRBJ1-2 | TRBV6-5 | . | . | TGTGCCAGCAGTGTCACAGGATACTATGGCTACACCTTC | CASSVTGYYGYTF
TRBJ1-2 | TRBV7-3 | . | . | TGTGCCAGCAGTCCGGGGCCAGGCGGGGGCTACACCTTC | CASSPGPGGGYTF
TRBJ2-1 | TRBV5-1 | few | TRBD1 | TGCGCCAGCAGCCCGGGACAGAAGTACAATGAGCAGTTCTTC | CASSPGQKYNEQFF
TRBJ1-2 | TRBV4-1 | . | . | TGCGCCAGCAGCCAAGGGCCCTTGCCCGAGGGTGACTACACCTTC | CASSQGPLPEGDYTF
TRBJ2-1 | TRBV29-1 | . | TRBD1 | TGCAGCGTTCCGGGACAGGCCCCCAATGAGCAGTTCTTC | CSVPGQAPNEQFF
TRBJ2-6 | TRBV7-3 | . | . | TGTGCCAGCAGGCCAGCCGGGGCCAACGTCCTGACTTTC | CASRPAGANVLTF
TRBJ2-5 | TRBV12-3/TRBV12-4 | . | TRBD1 | TGTGCCAGCAGTTTAGATCCAGGGGGAGAGACCCAGTACTTC | CASSLDPGGETQYF
TRBJ1-2 | TRBV12-3/TRBV12-4 | many | . | TGTGCCAGCAGTTGGGGGAGAGAGGGGCGATATGGCTACACCTTC | CASSWGREGRYGYTF
TRBJ2-5 | TRBV29-1 | . | . | TGCAGCGTTGTCTGGGCAGGGGGAGGGGAGACCCAGTACTTC | CSVVWAGGGETQYF
TRBJ1-1 | TRBV6-5 | . | . | TGTGCCAGCAGTTCCTCGGGGACTGAAGCTTTCTTT | CASSSSGTEAFF
TRBJ2-1 | TRBV5-4 | few | . | TGTGCCAGCAGCTCACCAGAAATTAATGAGCAGTTCTTC | CASSSPEINEQFF
TRBJ2-1 | TRBV6-2/TRBV6-3 | few | . | TGTGCCAGCAGTTACCCGGACTACTGTTATGAGCAGTTCTTC | CASSYPDYCYEQFF
TRBJ2-3 | TRBV27 | few | TRBD1 | TGTGCCAGCAGACCCCTTACAGGGGAAGCAGATACGCAGTATTTT | CASRPLTGEADTQYF
TRBJ2-1 | TRBV20-1 | few | TRBD2 | TGCAGTGCTAGGGCGGGACTAGCGGACATTCCAGCCTACAATGAGCAGTTCTTC | CSARAGLADIPAYNEQFF
TRBJ1-6 | TRBV30 | . | . | TGTGCCTGGAGGGGGGTCCGTTCACCCCTCCACTTT | CAWRGVRSPLHF
TRBJ2-7 | TRBV29-1 | . | . | TGCAGCGTTGAGTCACAGACCTACGAGCAGTACTTC | CSVESQTYEQYF
TRBJ2-7 | TRBV19 | few | . | TGTGCCAGTAGTCCTGGGTCAGGCGGGACCTCGGAGCAGTACTTC | CASSPGSGGTSEQYF
TRBJ2-2 | TRBV7-3 | . | TRBD2 | TGTGCCAGCAGCCCCCGGTGGCGGGGGGCCTCGAACACCGGGGAGCTGTTTTTT | CASSPRWRGASNTGELFF